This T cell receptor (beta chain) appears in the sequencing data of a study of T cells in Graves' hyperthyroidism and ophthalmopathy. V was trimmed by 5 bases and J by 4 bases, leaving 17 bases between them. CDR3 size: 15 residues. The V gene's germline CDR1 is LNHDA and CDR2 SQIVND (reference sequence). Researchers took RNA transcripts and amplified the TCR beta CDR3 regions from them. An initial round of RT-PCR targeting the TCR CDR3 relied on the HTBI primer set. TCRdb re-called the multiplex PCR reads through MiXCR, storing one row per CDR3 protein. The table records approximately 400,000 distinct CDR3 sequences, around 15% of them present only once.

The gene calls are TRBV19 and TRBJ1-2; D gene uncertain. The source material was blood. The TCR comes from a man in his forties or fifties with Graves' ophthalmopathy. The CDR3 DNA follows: TGTGCCAGTAGTCCCCCGGCGGTGGGTGTCTATGGCTACACCTTC. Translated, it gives CASSPPAVGVYGYTF.